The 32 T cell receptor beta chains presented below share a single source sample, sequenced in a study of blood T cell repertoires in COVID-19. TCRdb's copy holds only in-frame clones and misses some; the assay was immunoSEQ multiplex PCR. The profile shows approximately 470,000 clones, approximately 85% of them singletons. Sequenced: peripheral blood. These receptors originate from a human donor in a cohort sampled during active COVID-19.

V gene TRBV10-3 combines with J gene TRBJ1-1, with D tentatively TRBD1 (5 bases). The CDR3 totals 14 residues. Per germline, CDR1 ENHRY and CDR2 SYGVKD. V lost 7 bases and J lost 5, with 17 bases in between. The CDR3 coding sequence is TGTGCCATCACCCCGGGCGGGGCTCTGACTGAAGCTTTCTTT. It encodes CAITPGGALTEAFF.

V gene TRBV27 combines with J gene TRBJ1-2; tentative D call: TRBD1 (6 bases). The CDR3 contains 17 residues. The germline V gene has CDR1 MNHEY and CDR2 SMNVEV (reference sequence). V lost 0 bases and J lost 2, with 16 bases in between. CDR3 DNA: TGTGCCAGCAGTTTATCGAAGTACAGGGACCAGAACTATGGCTACACCTTC. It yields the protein CASSLSKYRDQNYGYTF.

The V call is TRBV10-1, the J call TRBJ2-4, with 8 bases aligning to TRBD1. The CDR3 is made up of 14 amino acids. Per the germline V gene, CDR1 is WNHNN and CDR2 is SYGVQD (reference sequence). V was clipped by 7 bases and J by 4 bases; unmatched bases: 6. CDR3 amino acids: CASKETGAKNIQYF. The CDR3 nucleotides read TGCGCCAGCAAAGAGACAGGGGCGAAAAACATTCAGTACTTC.

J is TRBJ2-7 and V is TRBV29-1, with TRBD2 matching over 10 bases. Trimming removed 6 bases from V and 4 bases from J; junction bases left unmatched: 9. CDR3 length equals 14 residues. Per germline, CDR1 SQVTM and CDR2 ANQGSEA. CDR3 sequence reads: CSVYGLAESYEQYF. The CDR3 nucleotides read TGCAGCGTCTACGGACTAGCGGAATCATACGAGCAGTACTTC.

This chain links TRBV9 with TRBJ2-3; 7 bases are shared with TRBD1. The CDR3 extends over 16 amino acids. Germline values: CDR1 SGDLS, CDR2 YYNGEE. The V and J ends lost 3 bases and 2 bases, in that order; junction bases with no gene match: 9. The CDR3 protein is CASSDGQATITDTQYF. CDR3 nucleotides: TGTGCCAGCAGCGATGGACAGGCGACGATCACAGATACGCAGTATTTT.

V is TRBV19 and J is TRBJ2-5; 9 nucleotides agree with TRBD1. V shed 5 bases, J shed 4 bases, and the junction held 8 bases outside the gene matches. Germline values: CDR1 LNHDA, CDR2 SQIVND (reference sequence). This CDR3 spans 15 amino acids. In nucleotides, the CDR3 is TGTGCCAGTAGTTTCCACAGGGGGCTGGGAGAGACCCAGTACTTC. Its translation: CASSFHRGLGETQYF.

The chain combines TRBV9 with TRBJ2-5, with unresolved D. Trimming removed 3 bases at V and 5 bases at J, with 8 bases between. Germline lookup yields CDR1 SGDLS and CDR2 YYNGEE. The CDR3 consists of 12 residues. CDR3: CASSAESETQYF. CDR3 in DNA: TGTGCCAGCAGCGCCGAGAGTGAGACCCAGTACTTC. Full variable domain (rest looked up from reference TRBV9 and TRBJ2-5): DSGVTQTPKHLITATGQRVTLRCSPRSGDLSVYWYQQSLDQGLQFLIQYYNGEERAKGNILERFSAQQFPDLHSELNLSSLELGDSALYFCASSAESETQYFGPGTRLLVL.

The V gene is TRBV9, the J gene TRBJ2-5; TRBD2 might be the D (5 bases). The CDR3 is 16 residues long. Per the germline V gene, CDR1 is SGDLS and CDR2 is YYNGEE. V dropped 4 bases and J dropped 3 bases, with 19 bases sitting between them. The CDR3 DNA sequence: TGTGCCAGCAGCCCTACCACAGCGGTGAATGAAGAGACCCAGTACTTC. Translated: CASSPTTAVNEETQYF.

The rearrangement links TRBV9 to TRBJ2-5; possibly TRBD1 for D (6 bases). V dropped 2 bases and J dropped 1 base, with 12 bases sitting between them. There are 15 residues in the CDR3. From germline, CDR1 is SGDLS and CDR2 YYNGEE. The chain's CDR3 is CASSVRQGTQETQYF. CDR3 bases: TGTGCCAGCAGCGTTAGGCAGGGGACCCAAGAGACCCAGTACTTC.

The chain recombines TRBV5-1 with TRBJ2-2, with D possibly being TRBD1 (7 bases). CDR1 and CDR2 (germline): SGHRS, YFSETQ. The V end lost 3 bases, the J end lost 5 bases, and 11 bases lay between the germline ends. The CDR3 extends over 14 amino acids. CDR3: CASSSSGGTGELFF. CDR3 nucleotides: TGCGCCAGCAGCTCCTCAGGGGGGACCGGGGAGCTGTTTTTT.

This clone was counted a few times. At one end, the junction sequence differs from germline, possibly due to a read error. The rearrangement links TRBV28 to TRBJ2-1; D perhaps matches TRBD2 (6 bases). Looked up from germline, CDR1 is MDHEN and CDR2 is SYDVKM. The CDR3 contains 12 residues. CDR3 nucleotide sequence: TGTGCCAGCAGCCTCCCTGCGGGATCGAGGGTCTTC. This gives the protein CASSLPAGSRVF. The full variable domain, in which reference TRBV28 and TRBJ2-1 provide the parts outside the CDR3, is DVKVTQSSRYLVKRTGEKVFLECVQDMDHENMFWYRQDPGLGLRLIYFSYDVKMKEKGDIPEGYSVSREKKERFSLILESASTNQTSMYLCASSLPAGSRVFGPGTRLTVL.

CDR3 bases: TGCGCCAGCAGCCAAGGGGGACAGGGCGGCGCTGAAGCTTTCTTT. Its translation is CASSQGGQGGAEAFF. This chain joins TRBV4-1 and TRBJ1-1; TRBD1 aligns across 9 bases. The V and J ends lost 1 base and 6 bases, in that order; junction bases with no gene match: 6. The CDR3 runs 15 residues. CDR1 is MGHRA and CDR2 is YSYEKL in the germline V gene.

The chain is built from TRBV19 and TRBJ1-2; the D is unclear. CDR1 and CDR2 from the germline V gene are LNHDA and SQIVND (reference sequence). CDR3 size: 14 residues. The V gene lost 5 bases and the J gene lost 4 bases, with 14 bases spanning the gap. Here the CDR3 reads CASSSRTEAYGYTF. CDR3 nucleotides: TGTGCCAGTAGTTCACGGACGGAGGCCTATGGCTACACCTTC.

In DNA form, the CDR3 reads TGTGCCAGCAGCCAAGCGGGCAGGGACTATGGCTACACCTTC. Amino acids: CASSQAGRDYGYTF. This chain links TRBV3-1 (or the pseudogene TRBV3-2) with TRBJ1-2, with D possibly TRBD1 on 5 matching bases. The CDR3 runs to 14 residues. Germline values: CDR1 LGHDT, CDR2 YNNKEL (reference sequence). Between the trimmed V and J ends, which lost 1 base and 3 bases, there was a span of 9 bases.

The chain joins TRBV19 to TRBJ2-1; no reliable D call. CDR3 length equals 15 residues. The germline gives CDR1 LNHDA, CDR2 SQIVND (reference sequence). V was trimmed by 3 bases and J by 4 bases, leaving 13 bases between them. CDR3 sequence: CASSIVWHPYNEQFF. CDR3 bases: TGTGCCAGTAGTATCGTTTGGCACCCGTACAATGAGCAGTTCTTC.

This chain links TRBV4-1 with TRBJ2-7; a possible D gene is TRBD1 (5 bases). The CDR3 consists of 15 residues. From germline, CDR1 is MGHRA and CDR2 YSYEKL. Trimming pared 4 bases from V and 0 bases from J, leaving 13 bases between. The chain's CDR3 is CASSPQGDSSYEQYF. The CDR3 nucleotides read TGCGCCAGCAGCCCCCAAGGGGATAGCTCCTACGAGCAGTACTTC.

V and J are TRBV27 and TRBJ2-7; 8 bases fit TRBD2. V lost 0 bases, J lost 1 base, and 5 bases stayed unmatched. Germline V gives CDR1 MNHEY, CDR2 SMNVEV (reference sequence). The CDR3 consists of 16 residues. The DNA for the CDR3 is TGTGCCAGCAGTTTATCAAGCGGGAGAGGATCCTACGAGCAGTACTTC. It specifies CASSLSSGRGSYEQYF.

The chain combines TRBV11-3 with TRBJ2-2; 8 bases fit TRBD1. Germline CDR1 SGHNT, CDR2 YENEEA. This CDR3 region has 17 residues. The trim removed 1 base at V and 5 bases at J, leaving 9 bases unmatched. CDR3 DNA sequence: TGTGCCAGCAGCTTAGGGGCAGGGGGCGGATTGACCGGGGAGCTGTTTTTT. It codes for CASSLGAGGGLTGELFF.

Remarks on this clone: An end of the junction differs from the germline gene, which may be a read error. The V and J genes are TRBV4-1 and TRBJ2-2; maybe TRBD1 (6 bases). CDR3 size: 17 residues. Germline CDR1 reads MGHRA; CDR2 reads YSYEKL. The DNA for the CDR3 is TGCACCAGCAGCCAAGGGTCACCCAGGGGAAACACCGGGGAGCTGTTTTTT. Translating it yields CTSSQGSPRGNTGELFF.

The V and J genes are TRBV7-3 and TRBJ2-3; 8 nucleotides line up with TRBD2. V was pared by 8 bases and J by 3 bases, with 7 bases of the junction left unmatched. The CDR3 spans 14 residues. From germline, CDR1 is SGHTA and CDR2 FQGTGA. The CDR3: CASSQAGETDTQYF. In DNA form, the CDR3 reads TGTGCCAGCTCTCAAGCGGGAGAGACAGATACGCAGTATTTT.

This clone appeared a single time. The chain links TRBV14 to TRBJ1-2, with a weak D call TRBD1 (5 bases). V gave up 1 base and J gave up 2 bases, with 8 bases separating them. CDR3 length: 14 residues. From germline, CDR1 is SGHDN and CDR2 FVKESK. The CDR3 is CASSQVRGNYGYTF. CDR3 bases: TGTGCCAGCAGCCAAGTGCGGGGGAACTATGGCTACACCTTC.

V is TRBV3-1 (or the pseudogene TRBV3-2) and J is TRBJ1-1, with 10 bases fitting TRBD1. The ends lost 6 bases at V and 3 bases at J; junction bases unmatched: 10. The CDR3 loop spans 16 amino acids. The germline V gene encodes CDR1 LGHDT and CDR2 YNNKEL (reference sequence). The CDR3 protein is CASRRQMTGGDTEAFF. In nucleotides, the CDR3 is TGTGCCAGCAGGCGACAAATGACAGGGGGCGACACTGAAGCTTTCTTT.

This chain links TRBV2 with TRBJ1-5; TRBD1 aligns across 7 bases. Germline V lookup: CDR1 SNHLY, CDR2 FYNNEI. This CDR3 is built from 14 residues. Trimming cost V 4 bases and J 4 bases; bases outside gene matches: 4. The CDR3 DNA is TGTGCCAGCAGTGCGACAGGGCAGAATCAGCCCCAGCATTTT. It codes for CASSATGQNQPQHF.

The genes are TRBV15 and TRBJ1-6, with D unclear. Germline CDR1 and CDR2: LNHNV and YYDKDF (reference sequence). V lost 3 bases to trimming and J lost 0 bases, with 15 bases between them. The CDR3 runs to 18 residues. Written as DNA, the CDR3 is TGTGCCACCAGCAGCCGCCAAGGCGGGAGCTCCTATAATTCACCCCTCCACTTT. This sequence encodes CATSSRQGGSSYNSPLHF.

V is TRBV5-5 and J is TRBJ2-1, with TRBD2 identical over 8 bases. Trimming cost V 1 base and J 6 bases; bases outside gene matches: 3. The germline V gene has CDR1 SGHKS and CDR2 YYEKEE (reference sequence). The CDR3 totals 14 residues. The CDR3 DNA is TGTGCCAGCAGCTTGACCGGGACTAGCAATGAGCAGTTCTTC. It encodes CASSLTGTSNEQFF.

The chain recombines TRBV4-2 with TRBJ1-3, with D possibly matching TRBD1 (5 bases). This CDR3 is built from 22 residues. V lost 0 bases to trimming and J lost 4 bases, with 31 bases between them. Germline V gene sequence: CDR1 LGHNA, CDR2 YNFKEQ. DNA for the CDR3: TGTGCCAGCAGCCAAGATTCCCCGGGGGGGAGGAATATTGTTGCGGGCGGAAACACCATATATTTT. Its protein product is CASSQDSPGGRNIVAGGNTIYF.

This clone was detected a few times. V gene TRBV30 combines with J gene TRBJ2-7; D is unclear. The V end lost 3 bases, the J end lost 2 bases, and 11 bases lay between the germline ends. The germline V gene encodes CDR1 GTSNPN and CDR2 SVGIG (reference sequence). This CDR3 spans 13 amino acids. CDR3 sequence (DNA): TGTGCCTGGAGCGTCGACAAAGCCTACGAGCAGTACTTC. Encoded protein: CAWSVDKAYEQYF.

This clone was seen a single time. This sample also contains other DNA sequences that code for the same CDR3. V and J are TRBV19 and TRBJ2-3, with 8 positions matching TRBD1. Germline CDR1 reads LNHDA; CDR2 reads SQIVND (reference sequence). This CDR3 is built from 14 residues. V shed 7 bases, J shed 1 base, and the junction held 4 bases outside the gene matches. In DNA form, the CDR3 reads TGTGCCAGTAAAGGACAGGGCCGCACAGATACGCAGTATTTT. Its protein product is CASKGQGRTDTQYF.

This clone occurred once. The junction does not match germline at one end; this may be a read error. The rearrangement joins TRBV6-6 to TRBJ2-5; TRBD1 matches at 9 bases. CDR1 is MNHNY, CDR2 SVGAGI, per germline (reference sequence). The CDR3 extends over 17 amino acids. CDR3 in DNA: TGTGCCACCAGTCGGCCCATAGGGACAGGGAACTGGGAGACCCAGTACTTC. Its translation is CATSRPIGTGNWETQYF.

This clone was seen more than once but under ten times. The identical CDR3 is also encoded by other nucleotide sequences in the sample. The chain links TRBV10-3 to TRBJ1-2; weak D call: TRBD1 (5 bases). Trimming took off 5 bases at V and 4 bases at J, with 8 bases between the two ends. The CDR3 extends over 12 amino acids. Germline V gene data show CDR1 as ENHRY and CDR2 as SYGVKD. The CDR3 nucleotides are TGTGCCATCAGTCCAGACAGCTATGGCTACACCTTC. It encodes CAISPDSYGYTF.

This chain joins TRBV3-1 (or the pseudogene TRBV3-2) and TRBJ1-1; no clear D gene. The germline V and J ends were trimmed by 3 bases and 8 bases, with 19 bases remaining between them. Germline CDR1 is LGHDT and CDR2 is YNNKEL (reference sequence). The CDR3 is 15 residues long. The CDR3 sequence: CASSQRRWEIGEAFF. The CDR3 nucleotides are TGTGCCAGCAGCCAGAGACGATGGGAGATAGGAGAAGCTTTCTTT.

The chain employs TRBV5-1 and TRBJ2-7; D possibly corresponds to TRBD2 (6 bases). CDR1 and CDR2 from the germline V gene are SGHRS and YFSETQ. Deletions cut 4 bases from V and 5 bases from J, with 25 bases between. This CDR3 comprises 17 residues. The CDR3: CASSREGPGGTIHEQYF. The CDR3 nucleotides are TGCGCCAGCAGCCGCGAAGGTCCCGGCGGGACGATCCACGAGCAGTACTTC.